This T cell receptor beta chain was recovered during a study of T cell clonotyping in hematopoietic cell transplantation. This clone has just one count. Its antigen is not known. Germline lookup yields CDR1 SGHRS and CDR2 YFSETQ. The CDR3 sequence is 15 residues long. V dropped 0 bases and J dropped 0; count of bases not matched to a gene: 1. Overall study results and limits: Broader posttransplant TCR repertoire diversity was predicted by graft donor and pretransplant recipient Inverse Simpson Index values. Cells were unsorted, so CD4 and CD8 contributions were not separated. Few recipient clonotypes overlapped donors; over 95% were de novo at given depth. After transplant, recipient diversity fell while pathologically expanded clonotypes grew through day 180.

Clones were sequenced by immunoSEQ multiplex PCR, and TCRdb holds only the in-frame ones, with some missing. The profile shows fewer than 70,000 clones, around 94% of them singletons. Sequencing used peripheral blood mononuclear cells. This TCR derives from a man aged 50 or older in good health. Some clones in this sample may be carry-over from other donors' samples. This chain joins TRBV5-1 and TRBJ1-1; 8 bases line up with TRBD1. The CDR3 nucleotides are TGCGCCAGCAGCTTGGGACAGGGGCTGAACACTGAAGCTTTCTTT. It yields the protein CASSLGQGLNTEAFF.